These T cell receptor beta chains were read from a single sample in a study of cytomegalovirus exposure and HLA in healthy donors. Sequencing used immunoSEQ multiplex PCR; TCRdb keeps in-frame clones, though not all of them. The repertoire holds under 200,000 clones, with about four fifths as singletons. Sequencing input: PBMCs. All receptors derive from a woman aged 18-29 years in good health and CMV-seronegative. Both conserved end residues are part of each CDR3.

v_gene,j_gene,CDR3aa
TRBV5-4,TRBJ1-1,CASSPRTGGGTEAFF
TRBV19,TRBJ2-1,CASSIDLTSGRINEQFF
TRBV11-2,TRBJ1-2,CASSLNPGQVDYGYTF
TRBV23-1,TRBJ1-2,CASSRGTGPTF
TRBV6-6,TRBJ2-1,CASSYSRTVSNEQFF
TRBV5-6,TRBJ2-1,CASSSYPGLIGGNEQFF
TRBV19,TRBJ2-1,CASSQVRFSSGDYNEQFF
TRBV5-4,TRBJ2-3,CASSSKTATHDTQYF
TRBV9,TRBJ2-1,CASSVTGGGNNEQFF
TRBV6-7,TRBJ2-7,CASSYSPPRLAATYEQYF
TRBV9,TRBJ1-2,CASRESTGAAYGYTF
TRBV28,TRBJ2-1,CASSLRGQGFYNEQFF
TRBV27,TRBJ2-4,CASSLNSRGIQYF
TRBV28,TRBJ1-4,CASSQTVEKLFF
TRBV6-1,TRBJ2-1,CASSEHASGGNQFF
TRBV19,TRBJ2-3,CASSNPSGRGDTQYF
TRBV7-6,TRBJ1-2,CASSPGQGALNYGYTF
TRBV28,TRBJ1-2,CASRQGAPYGYTF
TRBV27,TRBJ2-3,CASSLWAGPRDTQYF
TRBV2,TRBJ2-1,CASSVPGGLVEQFF
TRBV7-9,TRBJ2-1,CASSQLDTLYNEQFF
TRBV4-1,TRBJ2-2,CASSRGGANTGELFF
TRBV27,TRBJ2-7,CASSLYGQGPYEQYF
TRBV27,TRBJ2-1,CASSSLAGYEQFF
TRBV12-5,TRBJ2-2,CASGFGGRGNTGELFF
TRBV28,TRBJ2-5,CASSVRGQGNQETQYF
TRBV11-3,TRBJ1-1,CASSLGWGAEAFF
TRBV12-5,TRBJ2-2,CASGTQGPNTGELFF
TRBV6-6,TRBJ2-2,CASSSGPGAAGELFF
TRBV2,TRBJ2-1,CASSGLESVNEQFF
TRBV9,TRBJ2-1,CASSVDLLTSGHNEQFF
TRBV10-2,TRBJ1-5,CASSESGRANQPQHF
TRBV28,TRBJ2-7,CASSLLRTSGAWEQYF
TRBV28,TRBJ1-5,CASTSLPVSNQPQHF
TRBV28,TRBJ2-5,CASSSPGLGWRTQYF
TRBV19,TRBJ2-2,CASWGQELPGELFF
TRBV7-2,TRBJ1-2,CASSSGQGGGWAYGYTF